The 28 T cell receptor beta chains listed next were all sequenced from one sample in a study of T cells expressing NK-cell markers. Reanalyzing the 5' RACE reads, TCRdb keeps one entry per CDR3 protein, without DNA. Its table lists hundreds of thousands of distinct CDR3 sequences. The sample taken for sequencing was blood T cells: a sorted CD56 or NKG2C T cell subset, CD4+ or CD8+ T cells, or bulk PBMC T cells (not recorded which). The receptors derive from a woman aged 18-70 years in good health.

This chain links TRBV12-3 or TRBV12-4 with TRBJ1-5. The CDR3 contains 15 residues. The CDR3 loop is CASTQGGGGNQPQHF.

CDR3: CASSLNPPGRSYNEQFF. This chain uses TRBV28 with TRBJ2-1; the D call of TRBD1 rests on TCRdb alone, since no DNA is present to check it. CDR3 length equals 17 residues. Germline loops: CDR1 MDHEN, CDR2 SYDVKM. The full variable domain, its missing parts supplied by reference TRBV28 and TRBJ2-1, is DVKVTQSSRYLVKRTGEKVFLECVQDMDHENMFWYRQDPGLGLRLIYFSYDVKMKEKGDIPEGYSVSREKKERFSLILESASTNQTSMYLCASSLNPPGRSYNEQFFGPGTRLTVL.

The chain is built from TRBV4-2 and TRBJ2-5; TCRdb picks TRBD2, but there is no DNA to check that call. There are 16 residues in the CDR3. Germline V gene lookup returns CDR1 LGHNA and CDR2 YNFKEQ. This CDR3 is CASSQDGGRTTGTQYF.

The chain links TRBV28 to TRBJ2-5. Germline V gives CDR1 MDHEN, CDR2 SYDVKM. The CDR3 runs to 13 residues. CDR3 sequence reads: CASSSLRVETQYF.

J is TRBJ2-3 and V is TRBV5-1; TCRdb lists TRBD2, though no DNA is available to test this call. The CDR3 spans 15 residues. Germline V lookup: CDR1 SGHRS, CDR2 YFSETQ. CDR3: CASSRTSGPTDTQYF.

The V call is TRBV4-3, the J call TRBJ2-1. The CDR3 extends over 16 amino acids. Germline assignment: CDR1 LGHNA and CDR2 YSLEER. The CDR3 sequence is CASSQGRGISYNEQFF.

The chain has TRBV12-3 or TRBV12-4 and TRBJ1-5; TCRdb outputs TRBD1, but without DNA this stays unchecked. This CDR3 contains 16 residues. The CDR3 is CASSDGTGVANQPQHF.

The V and J genes are TRBV4-3 and TRBJ2-7; TCRdb picks TRBD1, but there is no DNA to check that call. Germline assignment: CDR1 LGHNA and CDR2 YSLEER. CDR3 size: 17 residues. The CDR3 loop is CASSQGPHGHQSYEQYF.

The chain is built from TRBV27 and TRBJ2-2; checking the TCRdb D call of TRBD2 is not possible without DNA. This CDR3 has 15 residues. CDR1 and CDR2 (germline): MNHEY, SMNVEV (reference sequence). CDR3 residues: CASSFWQGRAGELFF.

The rearrangement uses TRBV19 and TRBJ2-2; the D call of TRBD1 rests on TCRdb alone, since no DNA is present to check it. The CDR3 totals 15 residues. Germline V gives CDR1 LNHDA, CDR2 SQIVND (reference sequence). The CDR3 spells CATAQGAIGTGELFF.

CDR3 amino acids: CSVEGLGLNTGELFF. V gene TRBV29-1 combines with J gene TRBJ2-2; TCRdb's D gene call, TRBD2, goes unchecked for lack of DNA. The germline CDR1 and CDR2 sequences are SQVTM and ANQGSEA. The CDR3 totals 15 residues.

V usage is TRBV16 and J usage is TRBJ2-4; no DNA is available, so the TRBD1 call from TCRdb remains unchecked. The CDR3 totals 13 residues. Germline assignment: CDR1 KGHSY and CDR2 FQNENV. CDR3 residues: CASTQEGVNIQYF. The full variable domain, its missing parts supplied by reference TRBV16 and TRBJ2-4, is GEEVAQTPKHLVRGEGQKAKLYCAPIKGHSYVFWYQQVLKNEFKFLISFQNENVFDETGMPKERFSAKCLPNSPCSLEIQATKLEDSAVYFCASTQEGVNIQYFGAGTRLSVL.

J is TRBJ2-5 and V is TRBV7-2; TCRdb outputs TRBD2, but without DNA this stays unchecked. This CDR3 contains 15 residues. CDR1 is SGHTA and CDR2 is FQGNSA in the germline V gene. The chain's CDR3 is CASSLTGTPDETQYF.

The chain combines TRBV9 with TRBJ2-5. The CDR3 consists of 13 residues. Germline CDR1 is SGDLS and CDR2 is YYNGEE. CDR3 region: CASSVNGEETQYF.

This chain joins TRBV7-8 and TRBJ2-2; the TRBD1 assignment by TCRdb is unverifiable without DNA. This CDR3 is built from 15 residues. Germline-derived CDR1 and CDR2 are SGHVS and FQNEAQ. Here the CDR3 reads CASSSGQSHTGELFF.

The chain has TRBV20-1 and TRBJ2-3; the TCRdb call, TRBD2, lacks DNA for checking. The CDR3 runs 14 residues. In germline, CDR1 is DFQATT, CDR2 SNEGSKA (reference sequence). This CDR3 reads CSAPHARDTDTQYF.

The chain has TRBV15 and TRBJ2-2. The CDR3 is 13 residues long. Germline loops: CDR1 LNHNV, CDR2 YYDKDF (reference sequence). CDR3 loop: CATSKRNTGELFF.

The chain is built from TRBV5-5 and TRBJ2-4; TCRdb gives TRBD1 as the D gene, but with no DNA this cannot be confirmed. In germline, CDR1 is SGHKS, CDR2 YYEKEE (reference sequence). The CDR3 covers 14 residues. CDR3 amino acids: CASSGGQGGNIQYF.

The V call is TRBV20-1, the J call TRBJ2-3; the D call from TCRdb, TRBD2, cannot be confirmed without DNA. Germline values: CDR1 DFQATT, CDR2 SNEGSKA (reference sequence). This CDR3 has 16 amino acids. CDR3 amino acids: CSATTLAGRSADTQYF.

This chain connects TRBV30 to TRBJ1-1. Germline CDR1 reads GTSNPN; CDR2 reads SVGIG (reference sequence). The CDR3 spans 13 residues. CDR3 amino acids: CAWSTRTNTEAFF. The full variable domain, with the rest looked up from reference TRBV30 and TRBJ1-1, is SQTIHQWPATLVQPVGSPLSLECTVEGTSNPNLYWYRQAAGRGLQLLFYSVGIGQISSEVPQNLSASRPQDRQFILSSKKLLLSDSGFYLCAWSTRTNTEAFFGQGTRLTVV.

The genes are TRBV9 and TRBJ2-1; TCRdb designates TRBD2, a call that cannot be tested without DNA. CDR1 and CDR2 (germline): SGDLS, YYNGEE. This CDR3 spans 14 amino acids. CDR3 residues: CASSVGDYGYEQFF.

The rearrangement links TRBV28 to TRBJ1-2; absent DNA, TCRdb's TRBD1 call cannot be checked. This CDR3 contains 14 residues. Germline CDR1 MDHEN, CDR2 SYDVKM. The CDR3: CASSRTGGGYGYTF.

The V and J genes are TRBV5-1 and TRBJ1-1; there is no DNA to check the TCRdb D call of TRBD1. CDR3 length equals 18 residues. Germline V CDR1 and CDR2: SGHRS, YFSETQ. This CDR3 is CASSSVWTGELMNTEAFF.

The J gene is TRBJ2-2, the V gene TRBV11-1; TCRdb's assignment of TRBD2 cannot be checked, as there is no DNA. The CDR3 spans 16 residues. The germline V gene has CDR1 SGHAT and CDR2 FQDESV (reference sequence). This CDR3 is CATYISRGANTGELFF.

The chain links TRBV20-1 to TRBJ1-1. This CDR3 has 15 amino acids. From germline, CDR1 is DFQATT and CDR2 SNEGSKA (reference sequence). The CDR3 is CSAPRGAGRATEAFF.

The gene calls are TRBV6-5 and TRBJ2-7; absent DNA, TCRdb's TRBD1 call cannot be checked. CDR3 size: 16 residues. Germline V gene sequence: CDR1 MNHEY, CDR2 SVGAGI. The CDR3 reads CASSYSRDAGDYEQYF.

The rearrangement joins TRBV5-4 to TRBJ1-1. Germline loops: CDR1 SGHNT, CDR2 YYREEE (reference sequence). The CDR3 has 15 amino acids. The CDR3: CASSLDGRANTEAFF.

The V and J genes are TRBV6-5 and TRBJ1-5; TCRdb outputs TRBD1, but without DNA this stays unchecked. This CDR3 comprises 16 residues. Per germline, CDR1 MNHEY and CDR2 SVGAGI. CDR3 residues: CASSYSGGQGDQPQHF.